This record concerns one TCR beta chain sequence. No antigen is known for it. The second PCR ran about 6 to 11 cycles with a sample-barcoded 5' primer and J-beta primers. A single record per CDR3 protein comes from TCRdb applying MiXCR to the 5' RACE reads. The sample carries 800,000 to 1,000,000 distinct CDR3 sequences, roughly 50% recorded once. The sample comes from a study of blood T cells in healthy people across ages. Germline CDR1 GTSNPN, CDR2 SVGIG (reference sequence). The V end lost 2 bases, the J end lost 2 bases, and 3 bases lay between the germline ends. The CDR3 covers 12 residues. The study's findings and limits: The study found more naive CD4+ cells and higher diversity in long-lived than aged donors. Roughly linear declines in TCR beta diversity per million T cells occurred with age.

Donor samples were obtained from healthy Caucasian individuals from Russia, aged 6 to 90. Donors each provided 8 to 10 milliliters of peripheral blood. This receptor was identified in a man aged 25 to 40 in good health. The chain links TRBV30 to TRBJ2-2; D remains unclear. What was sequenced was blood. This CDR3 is CAWSINTGELFF. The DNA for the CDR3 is TGTGCCTGGAGTATAAACACCGGGGAGCTGTTTTTT. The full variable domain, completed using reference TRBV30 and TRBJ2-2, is SQTIHQWPATLVQPVGSPLSLECTVEGTSNPNLYWYRQAAGRGLQLLFYSVGIGQISSEVPQNLSASRPQDRQFILSSKKLLLSDSGFYLCAWSINTGELFFGEGSRLTVL.